A single sample gave rise to the 3 T cell receptor beta chains below, sequenced in a study of shared clonotypes between healthy human individuals. Assay used: immunoSEQ multiplex PCR; TCRdb lists only in-frame clones, some missing. The table records about 1 million clones, about 75% of them present only once. The sequenced sample consisted of memory CD4+ T cells sorted from blood. As to subset: CD45RA-negative fraction. These receptors were taken from a man younger than 35 in good health.

The chain recombines TRBV6-1 with TRBJ2-7; no reliable D call. The germline CDR1 and CDR2 sequences are MNHNS and SASEGT. This CDR3 comprises 14 residues. Between the trimmed V and J ends, which lost 2 bases and 3 bases, there was a span of 11 bases. This CDR3 is CASSETTRDYEQYF. The CDR3 coding sequence is TGTGCCAGCAGTGAAACCACCCGTGACTACGAGCAGTACTTC.

This chain's CDR3 is CASSTGTGKSYEQYF. The CDR3 DNA follows: TGTGCCAGTAGTACCGGGACAGGGAAAAGCTACGAGCAGTACTTC. The rearrangement joins TRBV19 to TRBJ2-7; the match to TRBD1 covers 9 bases. Germline CDR1 reads LNHDA; CDR2 reads SQIVND (reference sequence). This CDR3 spans 15 amino acids. V lost 4 bases and J lost 3; bases outside the gene matches: 7.

The sample holds many counts of this clone. The chain recombines TRBV27 with TRBJ2-3, with D maybe TRBD2 (6 bases). From germline, CDR1 is MNHEY and CDR2 SMNVEV (reference sequence). CDR3 length: 16 residues. Trimming shortened V by 5 bases and J by 0 bases, and 15 bases separated the two germline ends. The CDR3 is CASSPRSGRSTDTQYF. Here the CDR3 DNA reads TGTGCCAGCAGTCCAAGGAGCGGGCGTAGCACAGATACGCAGTATTTT.